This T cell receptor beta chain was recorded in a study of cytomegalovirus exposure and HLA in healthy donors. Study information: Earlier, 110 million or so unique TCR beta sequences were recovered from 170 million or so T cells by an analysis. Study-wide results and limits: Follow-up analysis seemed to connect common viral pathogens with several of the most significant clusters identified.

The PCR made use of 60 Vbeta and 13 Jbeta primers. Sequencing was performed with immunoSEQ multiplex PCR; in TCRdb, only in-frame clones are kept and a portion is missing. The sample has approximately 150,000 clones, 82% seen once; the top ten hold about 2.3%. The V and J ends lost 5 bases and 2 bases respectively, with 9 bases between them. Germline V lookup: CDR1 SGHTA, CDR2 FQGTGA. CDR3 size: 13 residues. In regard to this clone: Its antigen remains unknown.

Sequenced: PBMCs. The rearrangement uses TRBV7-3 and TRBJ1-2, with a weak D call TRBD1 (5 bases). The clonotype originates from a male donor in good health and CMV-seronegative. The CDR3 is CASSQGSNYGYTF. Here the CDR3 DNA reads TGTGCCAGCAGCCAGGGATCGAACTATGGCTACACCTTC.